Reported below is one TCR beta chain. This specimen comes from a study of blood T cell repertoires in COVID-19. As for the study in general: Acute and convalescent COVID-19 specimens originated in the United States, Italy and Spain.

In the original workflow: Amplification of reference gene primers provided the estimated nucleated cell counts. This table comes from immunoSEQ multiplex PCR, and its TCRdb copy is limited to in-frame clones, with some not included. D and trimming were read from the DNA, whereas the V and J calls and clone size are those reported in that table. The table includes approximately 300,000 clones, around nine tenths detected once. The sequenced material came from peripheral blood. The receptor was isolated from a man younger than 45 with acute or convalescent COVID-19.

This CDR3 is CASSPLDRGGYGYTF. The CDR3 DNA reads TGTGCCAGCAGTCCCCTTGATAGGGGAGGATATGGCTACACCTTC. V gene TRBV28 combines with J gene TRBJ1-2; possible D gene TRBD1, 5 bases. Between the trimmed V and J ends, which lost 5 bases and 5 bases, there was a span of 18 bases. Germline CDR1 reads MDHEN; CDR2 reads SYDVKM. The CDR3 covers 15 residues.